The clone carrying this TCR beta chain was seen more than once but under ten times. This sample was included in a study of cytomegalovirus exposure and HLA in healthy donors. This CDR3 spans 14 amino acids. V was trimmed by 3 bases and J by 6 bases, leaving 12 bases between them. Per the germline V gene, CDR1 is MRHNA and CDR2 is SNTAGT. The PCR had 60 Vbeta and 13 Jbeta primers. Assay used: immunoSEQ multiplex PCR; TCRdb lists only in-frame clones, some missing. Of 100,000 to 150,000 clones listed, 80% were seen once; the top ten hold roughly 5.7%. The chain uses TRBV6-4 and TRBJ2-1; D ambiguous. The TCR was taken from a man aged 30 to 45 in good health and CMV-seronegative. Source material: PBMCs. CDR3 sequence reads: CASSDSDSPNEQFF. For the CDR3, the DNA is TGTGCCAGCAGTGATTCAGATAGCCCCAATGAGCAGTTCTTC.